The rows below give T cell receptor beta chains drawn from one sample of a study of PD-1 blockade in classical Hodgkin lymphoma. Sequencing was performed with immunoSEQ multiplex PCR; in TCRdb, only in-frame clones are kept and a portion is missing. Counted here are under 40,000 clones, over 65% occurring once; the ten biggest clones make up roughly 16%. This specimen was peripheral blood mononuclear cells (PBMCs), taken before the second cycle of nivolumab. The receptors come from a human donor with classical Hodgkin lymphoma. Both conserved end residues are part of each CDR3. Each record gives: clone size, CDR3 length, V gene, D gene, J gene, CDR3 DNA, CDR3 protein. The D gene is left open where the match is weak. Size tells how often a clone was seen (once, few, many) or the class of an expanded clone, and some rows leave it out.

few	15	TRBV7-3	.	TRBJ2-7	TGTGCCAGCAGCCGGGGGACGGGCGAGGGTTACGAGCAGTACTTC	CASSRGTGEGYEQYF
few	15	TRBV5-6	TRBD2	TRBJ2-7	TGTGCCAGCAGCTCCGCCACTAGCGGGGGGGCCGAGCAGTACTTC	CASSSATSGGAEQYF
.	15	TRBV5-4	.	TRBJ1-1	TGTGCCAGCAGCTCCGTTCTTGGGAAGGACACTGAAGCTTTCTTT	CASSSVLGKDTEAFF
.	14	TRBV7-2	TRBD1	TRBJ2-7	TGTGCCAGCGGACAGGAGACCGGGTCCTACGAGCAGTACTTC	CASGQETGSYEQYF
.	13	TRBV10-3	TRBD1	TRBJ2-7	TGTGCCATCTGGGACAGTAGCTCCTACGAGCAGTACTTC	CAIWDSSSYEQYF
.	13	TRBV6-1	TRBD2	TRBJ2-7	TGTGCCAGCGTGAGACTAGCGGGCTACGAGCAGTACTTC	CASVRLAGYEQYF
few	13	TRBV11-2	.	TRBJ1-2	TGTGCCAGCAGCCAGGGCGTGGCTAGTGGCTACACCTTC	CASSQGVASGYTF
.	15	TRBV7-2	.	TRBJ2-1	TGTGCCAGCAGCTTAGCCGGGGGTCCTCCCAATGAGCAGTTCTTC	CASSLAGGPPNEQFF
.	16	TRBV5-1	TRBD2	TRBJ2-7	TGCGCCAGCAGCTGGACTAGCGGGGCCATCTCCTACGAGCAGTACTTC	CASSWTSGAISYEQYF
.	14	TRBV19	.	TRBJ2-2	TGTGCCAGTAGATGGAATGGAGACACCGGGGAGCTGTTTTTT	CASRWNGDTGELFF
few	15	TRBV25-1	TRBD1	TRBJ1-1	TGTGCCAGCAGTCCCGATCAGACAGGGCCCGGACAAGCTTTCTTT	CASSPDQTGPGQAFF
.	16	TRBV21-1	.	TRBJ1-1	TGTGCCAGCAGCGCGAAAACCAGGGGTAAGAACACTGAAGCTTTCTTT	CASSAKTRGKNTEAFF
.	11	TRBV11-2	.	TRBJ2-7	TGTGCCAGCAGCTTAGCTCTCGAGCAGTACTTC	CASSLALEQYF
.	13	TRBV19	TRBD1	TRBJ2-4	TGTGCCAGTAGTTCGGGGACAGGAAACATTCAGTACTTC	CASSSGTGNIQYF
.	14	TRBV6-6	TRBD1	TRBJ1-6	TGTGCCAGCAGGAGGGACAGGGGTGAATCACCCCTCCACTTT	CASRRDRGESPLHF
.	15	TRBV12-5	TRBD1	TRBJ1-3	TGTGCTAGTGGTTTGACAGGGGGCGCTGGAAACACCATATATTTT	CASGLTGGAGNTIYF
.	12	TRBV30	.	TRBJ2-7	TGTGCCTGGAGTCAAGGGGGGTACGAGCAGTACTTC	CAWSQGGYEQYF
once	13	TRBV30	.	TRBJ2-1	TGTGCCTGGAGTTGGCAGGGGGGTCATGAGCAGTTCTTC	CAWSWQGGHEQFF
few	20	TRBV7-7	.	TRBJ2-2	TGTGCCAGCAGCCAACGTGGAGGGGGAGGTTCCCTAGGCCCGACCGGGGAGCTGTTTTTT	CASSQRGGGGSLGPTGELFF
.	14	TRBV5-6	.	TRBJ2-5	TGTGCCAGCAGCTTTGGCAGCGACCAAGAGACCCAGTACTTC	CASSFGSDQETQYF
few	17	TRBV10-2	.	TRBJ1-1	TGCGCCAGCAGAGTCCATAACAGGGATCATAAGAACACTGAAGCTTTCTTT	CASRVHNRDHKNTEAFF
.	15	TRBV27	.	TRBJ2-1	TGTGCCAGCAGTCGGCGGAGGACGGGACCTAATGAGCAGTTCTTC	CASSRRRTGPNEQFF
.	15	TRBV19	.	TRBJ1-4	TGTGCCAGTAGTATAGATCGAAGTAGGGCTGAAAAACTGTTTTTT	CASSIDRSRAEKLFF
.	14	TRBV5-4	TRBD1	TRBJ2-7	TGTGCCAGCAGACCCTGGACAGGGAAATACGAGCAGTACTTC	CASRPWTGKYEQYF
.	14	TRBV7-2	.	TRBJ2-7	TGTGCCAGCAGCTTAGCCACGGGTTCCTACGAGCAGTACTTC	CASSLATGSYEQYF
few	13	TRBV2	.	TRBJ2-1	TGTGCCAGCAGTGGACAGGGAGGGAATGAGCAGTTCTTC	CASSGQGGNEQFF
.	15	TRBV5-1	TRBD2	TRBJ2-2	TGCGCCAGCAGCCCTAGCGGGGGGGCCCCCGGGGAGCTGTTTTTT	CASSPSGGAPGELFF
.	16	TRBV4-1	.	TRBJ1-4	TGCGCCAGCAGCCAAGGGATTAGGGCAACTAATGAAAAACTGTTTTTT	CASSQGIRATNEKLFF
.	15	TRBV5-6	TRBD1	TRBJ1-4	TGTGCCAGCAGCTCGGGACAGGGGGCCGGTGAAAAACTGTTTTTT	CASSSGQGAGEKLFF
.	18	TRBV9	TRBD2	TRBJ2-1	TGTGCCAGCAGCGTAGCTGGGGCTAGCGGGGGGGCCTACAATGAGCAGTTCTTC	CASSVAGASGGAYNEQFF
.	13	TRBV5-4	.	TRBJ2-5	TGTGCCAGCAGCTTGACCGTAGAAGAGACCCAGTACTTC	CASSLTVEETQYF
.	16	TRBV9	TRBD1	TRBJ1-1	TGTGCCAGCAGCCCCCCCCGCACAGGGGATGCGGGTGAAGCTTTCTTT	CASSPPRTGDAGEAFF
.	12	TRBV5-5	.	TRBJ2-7	TGTGCCAGCAGCTTGGGAATTTACGAGCAGTACTTC	CASSLGIYEQYF
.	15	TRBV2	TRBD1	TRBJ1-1	TGTGCCAGCAGACAAGCCGGGACAGATAACACTGAAGCTTTCTTT	CASRQAGTDNTEAFF
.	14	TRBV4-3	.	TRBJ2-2	TGCGCCAGCAGCCAAGTGGCAGGGAGCGGGGAGCTGTTTTTT	CASSQVAGSGELFF
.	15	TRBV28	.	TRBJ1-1	TGTGCCAGCAGCCCTACAGGAGGGATGAACACTGAAGCTTTCTTT	CASSPTGGMNTEAFF
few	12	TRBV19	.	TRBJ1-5	TGTGCCAGTATGGGGAACAATCAGCCCCAGCATTTT	CASMGNNQPQHF
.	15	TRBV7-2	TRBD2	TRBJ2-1	TGTGCCAGCAGCTCGACTAGCGGGGGGTACAATGAGCAGTTCTTC	CASSSTSGGYNEQFF
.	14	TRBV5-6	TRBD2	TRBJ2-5	TGTGCCAGCAGCCCCGGGACTAGCGGGGAGACCCAGTACTTC	CASSPGTSGETQYF
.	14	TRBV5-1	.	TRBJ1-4	TGCGCCAGCAGCCTCTCGGGAACTAATGAAAAACTGTTTTTT	CASSLSGTNEKLFF
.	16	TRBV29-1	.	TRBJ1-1	TGCAGCGTTGATAGGTGGGAGAACGGGGAGAACACTGAAGCTTTCTTT	CSVDRWENGENTEAFF
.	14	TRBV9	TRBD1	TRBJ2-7	TGTGCCAGCAGCGCCCGGGACAGGGGCTACGAGCAGTACTTC	CASSARDRGYEQYF
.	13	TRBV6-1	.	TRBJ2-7	TGTGCCATTACAGGACGAGGGTACTACGAGCAGTACTTC	CAITGRGYYEQYF
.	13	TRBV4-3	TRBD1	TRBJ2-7	TGCGCCAGCAGCCAGGGACAGCCCTACGAGCAGTACTTC	CASSQGQPYEQYF
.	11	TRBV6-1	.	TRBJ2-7	TGTGCCAGCAGTGAATCGGGGCCCCAACGTTTC	CASSESGPQRF
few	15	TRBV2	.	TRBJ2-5	TGTGCCAGCAGTTTTGCTAGGGTTGGGCAAGAGACCCAGTACTTC	CASSFARVGQETQYF